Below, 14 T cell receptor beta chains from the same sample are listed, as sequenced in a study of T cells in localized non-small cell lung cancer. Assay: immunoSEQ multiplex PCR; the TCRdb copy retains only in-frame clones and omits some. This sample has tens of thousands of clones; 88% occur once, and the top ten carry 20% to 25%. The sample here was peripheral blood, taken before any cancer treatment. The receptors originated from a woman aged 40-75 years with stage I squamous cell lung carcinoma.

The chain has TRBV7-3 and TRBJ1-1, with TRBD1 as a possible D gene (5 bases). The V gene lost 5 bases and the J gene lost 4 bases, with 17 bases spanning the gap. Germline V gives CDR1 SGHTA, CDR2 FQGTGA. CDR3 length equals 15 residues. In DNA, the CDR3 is TGTGCCAGCAGCCAATCCGGGGGTCGGAGCACTGAAGCTTTCTTT. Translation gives CASSQSGGRSTEAFF.

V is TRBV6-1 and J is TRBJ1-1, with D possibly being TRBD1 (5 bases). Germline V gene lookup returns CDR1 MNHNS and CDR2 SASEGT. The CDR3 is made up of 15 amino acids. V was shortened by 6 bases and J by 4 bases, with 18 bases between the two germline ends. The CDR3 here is CASSLSGRGGTEAFF. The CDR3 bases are TGTGCCAGCAGCCTCTCGGGGCGCGGAGGCACTGAAGCTTTCTTT.

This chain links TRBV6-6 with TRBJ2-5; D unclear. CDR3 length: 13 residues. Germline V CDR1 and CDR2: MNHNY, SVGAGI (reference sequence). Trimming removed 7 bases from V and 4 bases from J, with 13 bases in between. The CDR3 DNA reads TGTGCCAGCACCCTCCAATATGTAGAGACCCAGTACTTC. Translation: CASTLQYVETQYF.

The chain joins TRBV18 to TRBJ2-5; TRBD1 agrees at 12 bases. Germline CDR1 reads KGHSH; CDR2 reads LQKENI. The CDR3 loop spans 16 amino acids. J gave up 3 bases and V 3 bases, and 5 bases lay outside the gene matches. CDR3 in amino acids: CASSPGDRGPKETQYF. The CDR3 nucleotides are TGTGCCAGCTCACCGGGGGACAGGGGGCCTAAAGAGACCCAGTACTTC.

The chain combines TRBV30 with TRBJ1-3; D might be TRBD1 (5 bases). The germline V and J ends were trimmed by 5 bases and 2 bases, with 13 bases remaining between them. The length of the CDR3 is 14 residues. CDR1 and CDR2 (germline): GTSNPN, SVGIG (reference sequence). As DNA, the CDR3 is TGTGCCTGGGGGAGAGGGGAGCCTGGAAACACCATATATTTT. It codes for CAWGRGEPGNTIYF. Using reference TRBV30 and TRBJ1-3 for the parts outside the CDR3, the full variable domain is SQTIHQWPATLVQPVGSPLSLECTVEGTSNPNLYWYRQAAGRGLQLLFYSVGIGQISSEVPQNLSASRPQDRQFILSSKKLLLSDSGFYLCAWGRGEPGNTIYFGEGSWLTVV.

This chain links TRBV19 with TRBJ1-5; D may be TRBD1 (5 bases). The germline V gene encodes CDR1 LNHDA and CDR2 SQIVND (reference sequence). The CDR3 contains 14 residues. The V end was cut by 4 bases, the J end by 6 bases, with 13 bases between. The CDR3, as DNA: TGTGCCAGTAGTACTGACAGTACCAGTCAGCCCCAGCATTTT. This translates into CASSTDSTSQPQHF.

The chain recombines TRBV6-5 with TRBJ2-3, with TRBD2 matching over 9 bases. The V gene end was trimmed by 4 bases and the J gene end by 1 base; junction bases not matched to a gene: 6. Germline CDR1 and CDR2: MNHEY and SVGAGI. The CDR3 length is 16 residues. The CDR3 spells CASSSSIAGGTDTQYF. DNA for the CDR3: TGTGCCAGCAGTTCATCGATAGCGGGGGGCACAGATACGCAGTATTTT.

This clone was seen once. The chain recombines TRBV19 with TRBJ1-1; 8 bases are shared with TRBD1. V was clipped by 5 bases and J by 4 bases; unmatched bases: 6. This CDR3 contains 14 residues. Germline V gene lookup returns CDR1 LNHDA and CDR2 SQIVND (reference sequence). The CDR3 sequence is CASSWTGMATEAFF. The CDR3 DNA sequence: TGTGCCAGTAGTTGGACAGGGATGGCCACTGAAGCTTTCTTT.

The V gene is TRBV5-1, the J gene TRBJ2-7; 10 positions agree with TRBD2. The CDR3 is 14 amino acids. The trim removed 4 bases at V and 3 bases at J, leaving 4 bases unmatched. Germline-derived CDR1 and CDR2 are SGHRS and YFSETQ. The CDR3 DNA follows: TGCGCCAGCAGCCGGACTAGCGGAGACTACGAGCAGTACTTC. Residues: CASSRTSGDYEQYF.

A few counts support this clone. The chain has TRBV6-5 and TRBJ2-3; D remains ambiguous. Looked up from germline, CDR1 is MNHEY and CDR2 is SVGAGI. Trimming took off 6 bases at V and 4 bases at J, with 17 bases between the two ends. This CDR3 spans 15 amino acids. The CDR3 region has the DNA TGTGCCAGCAGCACCGGTCCAGGCGAGGCAGATACGCAGTATTTT. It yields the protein CASSTGPGEADTQYF.

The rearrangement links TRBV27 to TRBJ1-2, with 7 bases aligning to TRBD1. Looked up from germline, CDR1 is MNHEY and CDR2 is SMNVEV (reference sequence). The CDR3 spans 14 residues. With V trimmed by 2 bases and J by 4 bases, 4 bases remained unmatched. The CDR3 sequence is CASSLKGASYGYTF. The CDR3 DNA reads TGTGCCAGCAGTTTAAAGGGGGCAAGCTATGGCTACACCTTC.

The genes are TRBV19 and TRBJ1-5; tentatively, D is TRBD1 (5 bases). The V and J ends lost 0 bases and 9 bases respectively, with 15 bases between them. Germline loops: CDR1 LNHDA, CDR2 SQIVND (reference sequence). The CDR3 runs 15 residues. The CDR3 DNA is TGTGCCAGTAGTATAGATCTAGACAGAGTAGCGCCCCAGCATTTT. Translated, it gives CASSIDLDRVAPQHF.

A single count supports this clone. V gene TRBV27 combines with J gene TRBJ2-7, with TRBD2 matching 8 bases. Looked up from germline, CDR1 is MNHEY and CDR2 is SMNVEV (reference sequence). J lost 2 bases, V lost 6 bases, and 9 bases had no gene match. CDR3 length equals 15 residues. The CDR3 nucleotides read TGTGCCAGCAGGCGCCCCGGGACTAGTACCTACGAGCAGTACTTC. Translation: CASRRPGTSTYEQYF.

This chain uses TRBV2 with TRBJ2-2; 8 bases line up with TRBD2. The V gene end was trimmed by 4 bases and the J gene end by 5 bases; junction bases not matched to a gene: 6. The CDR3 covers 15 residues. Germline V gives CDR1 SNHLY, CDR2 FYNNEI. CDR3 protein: CASSARGGTTGELFF. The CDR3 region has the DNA TGTGCCAGCAGTGCCCGGGGGGGAACAACCGGGGAGCTGTTTTTT.